This T cell receptor beta chain came from a study of cytotoxic CD8 clonotypes in ibrutinib-treated CLL. As for the study in general: Among patients, around 24 responded partially and 2 completely; around 15 then stayed remitted and 12 progressed after median roughly 73 months.

Notes on the study in general: Patients showed higher baseline clonality than age-matched healthy donors, and it tracked circulating CD8+ T-cell counts. Public clonotypes showed up rarely, and on treatment they shrank or held steady.

Trimming took 4 bases from V and 2 from J; bases not matched to a gene: 3. This CDR3 region has 15 residues. The germline V gene has CDR1 WNHNN and CDR2 SYGVQD (reference sequence). The data were produced by immunoSEQ multiplex PCR, yet TCRdb's version contains in-frame clones alone and is incomplete. The sample includes 150,000 to 200,000 clones, about 88% of them seen just once. Concerning this clone itself: The antigen is unknown.

The sequence derives from a human donor with chronic lymphocytic leukemia. The rearrangement uses TRBV10-1 and TRBJ2-7, with TRBD2 matching over 12 bases. Here the sequenced sample was PBMCs, taken at disease progression, from a patient treated with ibrutinib. The chain's CDR3 is CASSGLAGAPYEQYF. The CDR3 DNA reads TGCGCCAGCAGTGGACTAGCGGGAGCCCCCTACGAGCAGTACTTC.